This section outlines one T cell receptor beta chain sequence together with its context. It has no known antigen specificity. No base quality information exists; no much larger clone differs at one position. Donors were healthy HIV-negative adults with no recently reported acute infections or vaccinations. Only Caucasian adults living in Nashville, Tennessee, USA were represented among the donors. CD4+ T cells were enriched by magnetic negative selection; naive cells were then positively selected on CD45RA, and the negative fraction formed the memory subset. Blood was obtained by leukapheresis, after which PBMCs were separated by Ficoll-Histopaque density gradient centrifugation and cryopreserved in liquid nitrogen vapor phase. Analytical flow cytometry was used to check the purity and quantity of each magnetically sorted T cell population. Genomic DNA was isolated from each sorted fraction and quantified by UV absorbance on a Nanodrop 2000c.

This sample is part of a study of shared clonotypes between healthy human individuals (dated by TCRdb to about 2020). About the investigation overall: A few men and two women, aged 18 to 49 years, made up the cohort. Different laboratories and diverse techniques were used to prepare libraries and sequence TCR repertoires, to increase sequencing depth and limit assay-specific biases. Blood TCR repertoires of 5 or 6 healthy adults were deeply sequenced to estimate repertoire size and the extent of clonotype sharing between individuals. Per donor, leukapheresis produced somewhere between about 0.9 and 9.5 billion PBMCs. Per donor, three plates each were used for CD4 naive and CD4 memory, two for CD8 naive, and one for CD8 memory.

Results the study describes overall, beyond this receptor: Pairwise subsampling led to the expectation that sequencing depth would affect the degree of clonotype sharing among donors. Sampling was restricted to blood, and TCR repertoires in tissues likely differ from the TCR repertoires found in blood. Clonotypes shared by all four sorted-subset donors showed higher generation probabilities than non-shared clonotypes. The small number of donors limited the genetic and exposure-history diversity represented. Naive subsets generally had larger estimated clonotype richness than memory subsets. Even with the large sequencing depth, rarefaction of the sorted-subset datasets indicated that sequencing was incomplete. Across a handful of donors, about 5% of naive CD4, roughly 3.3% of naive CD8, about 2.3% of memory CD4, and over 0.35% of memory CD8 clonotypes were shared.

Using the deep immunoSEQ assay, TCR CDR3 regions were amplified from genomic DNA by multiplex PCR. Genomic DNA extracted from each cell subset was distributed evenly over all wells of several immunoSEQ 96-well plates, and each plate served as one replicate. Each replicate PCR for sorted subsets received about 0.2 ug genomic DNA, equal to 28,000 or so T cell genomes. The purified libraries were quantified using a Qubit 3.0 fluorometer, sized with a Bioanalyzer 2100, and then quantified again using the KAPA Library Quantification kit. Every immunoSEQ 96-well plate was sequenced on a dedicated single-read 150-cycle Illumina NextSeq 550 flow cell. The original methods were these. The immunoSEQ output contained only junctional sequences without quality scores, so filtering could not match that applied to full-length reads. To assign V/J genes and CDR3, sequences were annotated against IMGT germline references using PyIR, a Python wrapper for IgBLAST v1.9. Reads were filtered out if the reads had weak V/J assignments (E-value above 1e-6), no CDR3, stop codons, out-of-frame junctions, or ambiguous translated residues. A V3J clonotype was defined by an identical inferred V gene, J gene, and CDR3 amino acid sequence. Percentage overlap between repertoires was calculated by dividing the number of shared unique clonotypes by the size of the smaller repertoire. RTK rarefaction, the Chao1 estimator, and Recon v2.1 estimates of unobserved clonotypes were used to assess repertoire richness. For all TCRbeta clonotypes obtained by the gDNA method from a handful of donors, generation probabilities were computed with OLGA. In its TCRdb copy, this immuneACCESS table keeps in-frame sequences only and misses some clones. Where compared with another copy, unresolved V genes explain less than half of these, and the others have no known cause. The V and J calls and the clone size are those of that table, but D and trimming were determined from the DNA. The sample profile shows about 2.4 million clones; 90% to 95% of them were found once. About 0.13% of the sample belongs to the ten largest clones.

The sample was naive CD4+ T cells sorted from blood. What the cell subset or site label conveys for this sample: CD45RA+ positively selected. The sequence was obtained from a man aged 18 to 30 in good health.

Here the CDR3 is given as CASSPPRESYNEQFF. The DNA sequence follows: TGCGCCAGCAGCCCACCCAGGGAATCCTACAATGAGCAGTTCTTC. The receptor chain draws on TRBV5-1 and TRBJ2-1; 5 matching bases give a weak D call of TRBD1. CDR1 and CDR2 are read off the germline V gene as SGHRS and YFSETQ. V is cut by 4 bases and J by 1 base, and the space between the germline ends is 12 bases. The cysteine opens and the phenylalanine closes a CDR3 of 15 amino acids. CDR3 DNA only is kept here, 45 bases in frame from base 1.